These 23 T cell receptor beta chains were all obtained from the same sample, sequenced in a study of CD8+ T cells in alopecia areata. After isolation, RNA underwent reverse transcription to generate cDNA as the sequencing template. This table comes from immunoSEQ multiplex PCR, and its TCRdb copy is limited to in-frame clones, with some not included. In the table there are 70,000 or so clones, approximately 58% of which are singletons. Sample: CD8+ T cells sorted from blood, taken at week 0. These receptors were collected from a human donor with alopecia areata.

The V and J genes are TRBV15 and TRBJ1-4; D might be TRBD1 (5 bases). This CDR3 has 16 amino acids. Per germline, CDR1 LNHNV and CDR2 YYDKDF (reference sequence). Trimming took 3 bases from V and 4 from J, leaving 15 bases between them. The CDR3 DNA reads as TGTGCCACCAGCAGGCGGCCCGCGACAGTTAATGAAAAACTGTTTTTT. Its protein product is CATSRRPATVNEKLFF.

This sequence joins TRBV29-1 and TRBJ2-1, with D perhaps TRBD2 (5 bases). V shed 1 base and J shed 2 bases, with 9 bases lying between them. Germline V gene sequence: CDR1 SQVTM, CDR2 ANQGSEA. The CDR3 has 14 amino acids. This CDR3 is CSVEVGRTYNEQFF. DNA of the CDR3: TGCAGCGTTGAAGTTGGGAGAACCTACAATGAGCAGTTCTTC.

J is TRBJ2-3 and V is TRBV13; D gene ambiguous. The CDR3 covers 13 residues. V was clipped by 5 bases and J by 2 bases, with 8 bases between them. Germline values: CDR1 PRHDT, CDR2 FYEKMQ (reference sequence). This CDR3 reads CASSPGFTDTQYF. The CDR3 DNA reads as TGTGCCAGCAGCCCAGGTTTCACAGATACGCAGTATTTT.

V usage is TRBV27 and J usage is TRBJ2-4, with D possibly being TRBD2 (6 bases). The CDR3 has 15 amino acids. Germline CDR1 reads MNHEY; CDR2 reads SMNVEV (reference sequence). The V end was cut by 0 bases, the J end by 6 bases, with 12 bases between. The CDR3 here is CASSLSTGAINIQYF. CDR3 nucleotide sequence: TGTGCCAGCAGTTTATCGACGGGAGCGATAAACATTCAGTACTTC.

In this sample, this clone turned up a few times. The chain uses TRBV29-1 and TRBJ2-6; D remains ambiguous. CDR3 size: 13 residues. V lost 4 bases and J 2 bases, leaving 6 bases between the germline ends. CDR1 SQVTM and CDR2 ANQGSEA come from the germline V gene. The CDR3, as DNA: TGCAGCGTTGCAGTTCCTGGGGCCAACGTCCTGACTTTC. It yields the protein CSVAVPGANVLTF.

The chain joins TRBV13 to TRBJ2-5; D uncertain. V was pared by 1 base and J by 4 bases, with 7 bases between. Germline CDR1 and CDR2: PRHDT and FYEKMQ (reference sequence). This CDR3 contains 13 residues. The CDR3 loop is CASSLASRETQYF. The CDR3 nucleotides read TGTGCCAGCAGCTTAGCGTCCCGAGAGACCCAGTACTTC.

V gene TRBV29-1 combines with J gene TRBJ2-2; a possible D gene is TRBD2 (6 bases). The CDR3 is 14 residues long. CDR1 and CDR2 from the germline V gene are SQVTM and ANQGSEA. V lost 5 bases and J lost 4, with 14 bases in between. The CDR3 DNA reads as TGCAGCGTTAAGGAAGGAGGGGCCACCGGGGAGCTGTTTTTT. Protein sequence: CSVKEGGATGELFF.

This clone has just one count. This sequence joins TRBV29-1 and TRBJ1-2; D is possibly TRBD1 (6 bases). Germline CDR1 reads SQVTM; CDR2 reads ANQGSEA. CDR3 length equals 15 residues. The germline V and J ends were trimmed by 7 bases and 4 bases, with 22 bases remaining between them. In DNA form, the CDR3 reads TGCAGCGCCGCTCCCGGGACACCATTTGTCTATGGCTACACCTTC. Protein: CSAAPGTPFVYGYTF. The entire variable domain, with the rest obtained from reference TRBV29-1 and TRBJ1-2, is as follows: SAVISQKPSRDICQRGTSLTIQCQVDSQVTMMFWYRQQPGQSLTLIATANQGSEATYESGFVIDKFPISRPNLTFSTLTVSNMSPEDSSIYLCSAAPGTPFVYGYTFGSGTRLTVV.

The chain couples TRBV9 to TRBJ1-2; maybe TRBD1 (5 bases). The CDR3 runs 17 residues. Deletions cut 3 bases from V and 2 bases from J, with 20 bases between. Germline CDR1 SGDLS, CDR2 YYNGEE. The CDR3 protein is CASSALEGLPRNYGYTF. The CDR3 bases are TGTGCCAGCAGCGCCCTTGAGGGGCTTCCCCGGAACTATGGCTACACCTTC.

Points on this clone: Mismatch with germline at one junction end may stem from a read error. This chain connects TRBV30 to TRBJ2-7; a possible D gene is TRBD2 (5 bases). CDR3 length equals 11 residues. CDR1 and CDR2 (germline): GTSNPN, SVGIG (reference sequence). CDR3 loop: CAWSYDYDQYF. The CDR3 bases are TGTGCCTGGAGTTACGACTACGACCAGTACTTC.

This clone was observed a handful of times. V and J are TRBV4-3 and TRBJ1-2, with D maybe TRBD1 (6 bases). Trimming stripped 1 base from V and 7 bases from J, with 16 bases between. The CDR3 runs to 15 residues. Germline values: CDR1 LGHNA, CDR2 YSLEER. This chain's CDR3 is CASSQAVTRGAGYTF. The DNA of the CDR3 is TGCGCCAGCAGCCAAGCAGTTACCCGGGGGGCTGGCTACACCTTC.

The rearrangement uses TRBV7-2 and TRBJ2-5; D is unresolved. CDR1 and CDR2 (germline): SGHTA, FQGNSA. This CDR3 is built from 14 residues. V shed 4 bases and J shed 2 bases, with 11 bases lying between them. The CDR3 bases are TGTGCCAGCAGCTCGAATCGCCTTCAAGAGACCCAGTACTTC. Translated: CASSSNRLQETQYF.

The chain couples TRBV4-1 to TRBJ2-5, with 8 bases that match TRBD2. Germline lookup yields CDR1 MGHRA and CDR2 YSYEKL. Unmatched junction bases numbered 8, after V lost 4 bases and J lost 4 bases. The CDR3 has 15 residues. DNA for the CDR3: TGCGCCAGCAGCCCCGTGACTGCGGGGGGAGAGACCCAGTACTTC. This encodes CASSPVTAGGETQYF.

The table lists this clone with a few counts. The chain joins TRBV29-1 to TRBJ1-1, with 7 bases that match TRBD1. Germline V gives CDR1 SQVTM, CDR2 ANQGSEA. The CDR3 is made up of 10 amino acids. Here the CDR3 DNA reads TGCAGAGCAGGGGGCACTGAAGCTTTCTTT. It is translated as CRAGGTEAFF. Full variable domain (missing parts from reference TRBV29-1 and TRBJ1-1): SAVISQKPSRDICQRGTSLTIQCQVDSQVTMMFWYRQQPGQSLTLIATANQGSEATYESGFVIDKFPISRPNLTFSTLTVSNMSPEDSSIYLCRAGGTEAFFGQGTRLTVV.

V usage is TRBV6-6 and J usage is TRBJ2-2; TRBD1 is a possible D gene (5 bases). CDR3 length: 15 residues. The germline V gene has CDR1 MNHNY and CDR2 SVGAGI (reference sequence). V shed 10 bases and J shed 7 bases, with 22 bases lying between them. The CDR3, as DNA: TGTGCCACCCCACCGCTAGACGAAGGGGTCGGGGAGCTGTTTTTT. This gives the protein CATPPLDEGVGELFF.

The chain's CDR3 is CASSEWGTGANVLTF. The CDR3 DNA follows: TGTGCCAGCAGTGAATGGGGGACAGGGGCCAACGTCCTGACTTTC. J is TRBJ2-6 and V is TRBV25-1, with D possibly TRBD1 on 6 matching bases. Germline lookup yields CDR1 MGHDK and CDR2 SYGVNS. This CDR3 contains 15 residues. Trimming cost V 1 base and J 4 bases, with 8 bases left between them.

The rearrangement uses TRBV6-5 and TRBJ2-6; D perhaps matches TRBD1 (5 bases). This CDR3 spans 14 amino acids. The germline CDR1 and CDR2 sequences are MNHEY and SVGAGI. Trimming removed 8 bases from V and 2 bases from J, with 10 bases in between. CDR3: CASGRGTGANVLTF. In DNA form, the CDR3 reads TGTGCCAGCGGTAGGGGCACTGGGGCCAACGTCCTGACTTTC.

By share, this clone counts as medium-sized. CDR3: CASRFLTGDTQYF. The DNA of the CDR3 is TGTGCCAGCAGATTTCTCACGGGGGATACGCAGTATTTT. This chain joins TRBV27 and TRBJ2-3; possibly TRBD2 for D (5 bases). This CDR3 has 13 amino acids. The V gene lost 6 bases and the J gene lost 6 bases, with 13 bases spanning the gap. Germline CDR1 and CDR2: MNHEY and SMNVEV (reference sequence).

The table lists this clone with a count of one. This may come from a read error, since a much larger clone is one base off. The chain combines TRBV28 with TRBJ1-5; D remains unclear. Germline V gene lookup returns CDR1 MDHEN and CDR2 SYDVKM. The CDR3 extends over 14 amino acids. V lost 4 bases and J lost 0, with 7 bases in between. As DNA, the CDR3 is TGTGCCAGCAGTTCACGGGGTAGCAATCAGCCCCAGCATTTT. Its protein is CASSSRGSNQPQHF.

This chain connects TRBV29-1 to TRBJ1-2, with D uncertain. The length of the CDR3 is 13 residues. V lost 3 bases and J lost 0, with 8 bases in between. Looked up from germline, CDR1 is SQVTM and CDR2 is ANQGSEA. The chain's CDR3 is CSVESYTNYGYTF. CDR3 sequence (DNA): TGCAGCGTTGAGTCATATACTAACTATGGCTACACCTTC. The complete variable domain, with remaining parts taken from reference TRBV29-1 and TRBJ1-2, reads SAVISQKPSRDICQRGTSLTIQCQVDSQVTMMFWYRQQPGQSLTLIATANQGSEATYESGFVIDKFPISRPNLTFSTLTVSNMSPEDSSIYLCSVESYTNYGYTFGSGTRLTVV.

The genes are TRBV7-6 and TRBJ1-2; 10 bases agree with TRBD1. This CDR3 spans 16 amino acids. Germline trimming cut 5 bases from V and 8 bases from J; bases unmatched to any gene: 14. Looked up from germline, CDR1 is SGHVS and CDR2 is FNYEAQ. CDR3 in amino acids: CASSPNPGQGIGGYTF. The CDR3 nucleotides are TGTGCCAGCAGCCCAAACCCGGGACAGGGGATTGGCGGCTACACCTTC.

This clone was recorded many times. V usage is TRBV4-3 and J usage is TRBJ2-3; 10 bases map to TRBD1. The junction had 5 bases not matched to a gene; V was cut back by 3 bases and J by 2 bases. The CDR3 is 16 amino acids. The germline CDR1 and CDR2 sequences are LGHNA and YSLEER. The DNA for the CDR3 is TGCGCCAGCAGCCAGGGGACAGGGGAAGTCACAGATACGCAGTATTTT. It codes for CASSQGTGEVTDTQYF.

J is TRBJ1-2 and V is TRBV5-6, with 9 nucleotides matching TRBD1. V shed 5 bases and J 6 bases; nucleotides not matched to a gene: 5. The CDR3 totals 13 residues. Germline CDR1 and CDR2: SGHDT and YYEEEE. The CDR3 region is CASRIQGADGYTF. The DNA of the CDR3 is TGTGCCAGCAGGATACAGGGGGCGGATGGCTACACCTTC.